The 26 T cell receptor beta chains given below trace back to one sample, sequenced in a study of T cell responses to AZD1222 COVID-19 vaccine. Sequencing used immunoSEQ multiplex PCR; TCRdb keeps in-frame clones, though not all of them. The repertoire consists of over 45,000 clones, with 80% to 90% occurring once and the leading ten covering roughly 2%. The material was peripheral blood, obtained on day 0 of AZD1222 vaccination. These receptors were taken from an adult in good health.

The chain recombines TRBV9 with TRBJ2-2; D might be TRBD1 or TRBD2, each matching 5 bases. Germline V lookup: CDR1 SGDLS, CDR2 YYNGEE. V lost 7 bases, J lost 5 bases, and 9 bases lay in between. CDR3 length: 12 residues. The CDR3 here is CASAWGTGELFF. DNA of the CDR3: TGTGCCAGCGCGTGGGGGACCGGGGAGCTGTTTTTT.

The CDR3 coding sequence is TGTGCCAGCAGCCAAAGAACAGGGGCCGAGCAGTACTTC. Encoded protein: CASSQRTGAEQYF. This chain connects TRBV14 to TRBJ2-7; 7 bases agree with TRBD1. This CDR3 has 13 residues. V shed 2 bases and J 6 bases; nucleotides not matched to a gene: 4. Germline CDR1 SGHDN, CDR2 FVKESK.

This chain joins TRBV7-2 and TRBJ1-4, with 7 bases lining up with TRBD1. This CDR3 spans 17 amino acids. The V segment lost 3 bases and the J segment 7 bases; nucleotides outside the gene matches: 14. Germline CDR1 reads SGHTA; CDR2 reads FQGNSA. The CDR3 sequence is CASSLFGPQGEGEKLFF. DNA for the CDR3: TGTGCCAGCAGCTTGTTTGGGCCCCAGGGGGAAGGTGAAAAACTGTTTTTT.

The rearrangement joins TRBV5-4 to TRBJ2-1; 7 bases are a match to TRBD1. V trimming: 6 bases; J trimming: 5 bases; junction bases outside the gene matches: 5. The CDR3 runs 13 residues. CDR1 and CDR2 from the germline V gene are SGHNT and YYREEE (reference sequence). The CDR3 is CASNDRAHNEQFF. CDR3 DNA: TGTGCCAGCAACGACAGGGCCCACAATGAGCAGTTCTTC.

The chain is built from TRBV7-2 and TRBJ1-6; 7 positions match TRBD1. Germline V gives CDR1 SGHTA, CDR2 FQGNSA. This CDR3 is built from 16 residues. The V and J ends lost 5 bases and 5 bases, in that order; junction bases with no gene match: 9. The CDR3 region is CASSPHSGGNNSPLHF. The CDR3 DNA follows: TGTGCCAGCAGCCCACACTCAGGGGGTAATAATTCACCCCTCCACTTT.

This clone was observed once. This rearrangement joins TRBV5-4 to TRBJ2-7; 9 bases match TRBD1. The trim removed 2 bases at V and 2 bases at J, leaving 2 bases unmatched. Germline-derived CDR1 and CDR2 are SGHNT and YYREEE (reference sequence). The CDR3 has 14 residues. The CDR3 coding sequence is TGTGCCAGCAGCTTCGGGACAGGGACCTACGAGCAGTACTTC. Residues: CASSFGTGTYEQYF.

CDR3 residues: CASSLTPGTSGRIGGADTQYF. The DNA for the CDR3 is TGCGCCAGCAGCTTAACGCCCGGGACTAGCGGGAGAATTGGAGGCGCAGATACGCAGTATTTT. The chain is built from TRBV5-1 and TRBJ2-3, with TRBD2 identical over 14 bases. V lost 2 bases and J lost 4; bases outside the gene matches: 18. There are 21 residues in the CDR3. Germline V gene lookup returns CDR1 SGHRS and CDR2 YFSETQ. Together with reference TRBV5-1 and TRBJ2-3, the CDR3 gives the full variable domain: KAGVTQTPRYLIKTRGQQVTLSCSPISGHRSVSWYQQTPGQGLQFLFEYFSETQRNKGNFPGRFSGRQFSNSRSEMNVSTLELGDSALYLCASSLTPGTSGRIGGADTQYFGPGTRLTVL.

The rearrangement uses TRBV25-1 and TRBJ1-6, with 7 bases lining up with TRBD1. CDR1 and CDR2 (germline): MGHDK, SYGVNS. This CDR3 comprises 16 residues. Trimming took 2 bases from V and 9 from J; bases not matched to a gene: 10. This CDR3 reads CASSEHPGQWASPLHF. Written as DNA, the CDR3 is TGTGCCAGCAGTGAACACCCGGGACAGTGGGCTTCACCCCTCCACTTT.

V usage is TRBV7-9 and J usage is TRBJ2-1; the match to TRBD2 covers 10 bases. Germline CDR1 reads SEHNR; CDR2 reads FQNEAQ (reference sequence). The CDR3 contains 15 residues. V trimming: 5 bases; J trimming: 8 bases; junction bases outside the gene matches: 9. CDR3 region: CASSISSGRLYEQFF. The CDR3 bases are TGTGCCAGCAGCATCTCTAGCGGGAGATTGTATGAGCAGTTCTTC.

In its sample, this clone was seen once. The rearrangement uses TRBV27 and TRBJ2-7; tentative D call: TRBD2 (6 bases). The CDR3 spans 15 residues. The ends were cut back, 5 bases at V and 1 base at J, with 15 bases in the middle. CDR1 and CDR2 (germline): MNHEY, SMNVEV (reference sequence). DNA of the CDR3: TGTGCCAGCAGTCAGAGCCGACTAGTTTCCTACGAGCAGTACTTC. It codes for CASSQSRLVSYEQYF.

Relative to its sample, this clone is medium-sized (0.01 to 0.1%). CDR3 residues: CASSQDLVGGIETQYF. In DNA, the CDR3 is TGTGCCAGCAGCCAAGATCTTGTTGGAGGCATAGAGACCCAGTACTTC. This rearrangement joins TRBV3-1 (or the pseudogene TRBV3-2) to TRBJ2-5; tentative D call: TRBD2 (5 bases). CDR3 length: 16 residues. Germline V CDR1 and CDR2: LGHDT, YNNKEL (reference sequence). The ends were cut back, 0 bases at V and 4 bases at J, with 15 bases in the middle.

Here the CDR3 DNA reads TGCGCCAGCAGCCAAGACCCGGGGACCGGGGCCAACGTCCTGACTTTC. Translation gives CASSQDPGTGANVLTF. The rearrangement links TRBV4-1 to TRBJ2-6; the D call may be TRBD1 or TRBD2 (5 bases each). Germline CDR1 and CDR2: MGHRA and YSYEKL. This CDR3 contains 16 residues. With 0 bases removed from V and 4 bases from J, the gap between germline ends came to 10 bases.

The rearrangement joins TRBV7-9 to TRBJ1-4, with D hard to call. With 5 bases removed from V and 4 bases from J, the gap between germline ends came to 8 bases. This CDR3 contains 13 residues. The germline CDR1 and CDR2 sequences are SEHNR and FQNEAQ (reference sequence). CDR3 sequence reads: CASSPSLNEKLFF. CDR3 DNA sequence: TGTGCCAGCAGCCCGAGCCTTAATGAAAAACTGTTTTTT.

The rearrangement joins TRBV5-1 to TRBJ2-7, with TRBD1 matching over 7 bases. The CDR3 length is 14 residues. V was pared by 4 bases and J by 5 bases, with 9 bases of the junction left unmatched. The germline gives CDR1 SGHRS, CDR2 YFSETQ. CDR3 sequence: CASSALQGSDEQYF. The CDR3 DNA is TGCGCCAGCAGCGCCCTACAGGGGTCCGACGAGCAGTACTTC.

In this sample, this clone turned up once. The J gene is TRBJ1-2, the V gene TRBV5-1; weak D call: TRBD1 (6 bases). Germline V gene lookup returns CDR1 SGHRS and CDR2 YFSETQ. CDR3 length equals 14 residues. Trimming took off 4 bases at V and 4 bases at J, with 14 bases between the two ends. CDR3 nucleotide sequence: TGCGCCAGCAGCCCCGACGGGGGCCGCTATGGCTACACCTTC. Its translation: CASSPDGGRYGYTF.

The V and J genes are TRBV14 and TRBJ2-7; the match to TRBD1 covers 9 bases. The germline V gene has CDR1 SGHDN and CDR2 FVKESK. The CDR3 has 14 residues. V dropped 4 bases and J dropped 4; count of bases not matched to a gene: 5. The chain's CDR3 is CASSPPGQGYEQYF. The DNA for the CDR3 is TGTGCCAGCAGCCCCCCGGGACAGGGATACGAGCAGTACTTC.

J is TRBJ2-2 and V is TRBV5-1; D not resolved. The V and J ends lost 5 bases and 4 bases respectively, with 12 bases between them. The CDR3 is 14 amino acids. In germline, CDR1 is SGHRS, CDR2 YFSETQ. CDR3 coding DNA: TGCGCCAGCAGGATAGGACCACGCACCGGGGAGCTGTTTTTT. Its translation is CASRIGPRTGELFF.

The chain couples TRBV28 to TRBJ1-2; tentatively, D is TRBD1 (6 bases). The CDR3 extends over 12 amino acids. Germline CDR1 reads MDHEN; CDR2 reads SYDVKM. V was cut by 4 bases and J by 7 bases, with 10 bases left in between. The CDR3 nucleotides are TGTGCCAGCAGTTCACAGGGAGCTGGCTACACCTTC. This codes for CASSSQGAGYTF.

The V and J genes are TRBV7-9 and TRBJ2-1; D not resolved. The length of the CDR3 is 15 residues. The germline gives CDR1 SEHNR, CDR2 FQNEAQ (reference sequence). V was shortened by 5 bases and J by 4 bases, with 15 bases between the two germline ends. DNA for the CDR3: TGTGCCAGCAGCCCCCCCCGGCGGTTGTACAATGAGCAGTTCTTC. Translation gives CASSPPRRLYNEQFF.

DNA of the CDR3: TGTGCCAGCAGTGAACTAGCGGGAGGGCCTGTCAGAACCGGGGAGCTGTTTTTT. This gives the protein CASSELAGGPVRTGELFF. The rearrangement links TRBV6-1 to TRBJ2-2; 12 nucleotides line up with TRBD2. Trimming at V came to 2 bases and at J to 5 bases, leaving 9 bases not matched to a gene. Germline CDR1 is MNHNS and CDR2 is SASEGT. This CDR3 is built from 18 residues.

The V gene is TRBV19, the J gene TRBJ2-5; D perhaps matches TRBD2 (5 bases). CDR1 is LNHDA, CDR2 SQIVND, per germline (reference sequence). Trimming cost V 5 bases and J 5 bases, with 18 bases left between them. The CDR3 has 15 amino acids. Here the CDR3 DNA reads TGTGCCAGTAGTGAAGGTCTAACTAGTTTGGAGACCCAGTACTTC. Its translation is CASSEGLTSLETQYF.

The chain combines TRBV19 with TRBJ1-5; weak D call: TRBD1 (5 bases). V was trimmed by 4 bases and J by 5 bases, leaving 12 bases between them. In germline, CDR1 is LNHDA, CDR2 SQIVND (reference sequence). This CDR3 contains 14 residues. As DNA, the CDR3 is TGTGCCAGTAGTACGGGACTGGAGCATCAGCCCCAGCATTTT. This gives the protein CASSTGLEHQPQHF.

CDR3 sequence (DNA): TGTGCCAGCAGCTTATGGCAGGGGGGTTCACCCCTCCACTTT. Translated: CASSLWQGGSPLHF. This chain links TRBV5-8 with TRBJ1-6; 7 bases match TRBD1. V lost 2 bases, J lost 9 bases, and 5 bases stayed unmatched. Germline V lookup: CDR1 SGHTS, CDR2 YDEGEE. The CDR3 runs 14 residues.

The chain has TRBV6-5 and TRBJ1-2; D possibly corresponds to TRBD1 (6 bases). The CDR3 totals 15 residues. With 7 bases removed from V and 5 bases from J, the gap between germline ends came to 20 bases. Germline V CDR1 and CDR2: MNHEY, SVGAGI. CDR3 DNA sequence: TGTGCCAGCATCTTAACTCCAGGGGAGGCTTATGGCTACACCTTC. It specifies CASILTPGEAYGYTF.

The J gene is TRBJ1-2, the V gene TRBV5-1; D is possibly TRBD1 (5 bases). The germline V gene encodes CDR1 SGHRS and CDR2 YFSETQ. The ends were cut back, 1 base at V and 3 bases at J, with 10 bases in the middle. The CDR3 consists of 14 residues. The CDR3 DNA reads TGCGCCAGCAGCTTGCAAGGGGAGGACTATGGCTACACCTTC. It yields the protein CASSLQGEDYGYTF.

The sample holds a few counts of this clone. Compared with germline, one end of the junction differs, possibly owing to a read error. The gene calls are TRBV10-3 and TRBJ1-2; no reliable D call. There are 12 residues in the CDR3. Germline values: CDR1 ENHRY, CDR2 SYGVKD. The CDR3: CAVSAYLYGYTF. The DNA for the CDR3 is TGTGCCGTCAGTGCTTACCTTTATGGCTACACCTTC.